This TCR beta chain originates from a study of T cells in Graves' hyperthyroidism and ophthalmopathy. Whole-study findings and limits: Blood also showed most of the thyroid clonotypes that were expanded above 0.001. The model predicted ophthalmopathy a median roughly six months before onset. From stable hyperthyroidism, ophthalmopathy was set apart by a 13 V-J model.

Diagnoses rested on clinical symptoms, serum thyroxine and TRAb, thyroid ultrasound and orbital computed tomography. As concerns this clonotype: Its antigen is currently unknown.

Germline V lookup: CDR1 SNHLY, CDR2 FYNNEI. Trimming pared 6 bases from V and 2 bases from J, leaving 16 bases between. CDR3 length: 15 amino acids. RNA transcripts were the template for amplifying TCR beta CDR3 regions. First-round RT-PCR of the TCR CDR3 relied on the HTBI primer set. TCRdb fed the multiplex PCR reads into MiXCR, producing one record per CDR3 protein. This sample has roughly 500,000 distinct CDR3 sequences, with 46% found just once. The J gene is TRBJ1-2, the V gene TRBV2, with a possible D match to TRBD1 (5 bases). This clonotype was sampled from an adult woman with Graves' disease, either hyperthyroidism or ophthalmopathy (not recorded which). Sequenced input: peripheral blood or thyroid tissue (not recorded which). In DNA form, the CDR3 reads TGTGCCAGCAGGGACATCACCCGCGGGAACTATGGCTACACCTTC. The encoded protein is CASRDITRGNYGYTF.